The entry that follows covers one T cell receptor beta chain sequence. Its antigen is unidentified. Possible read error: a much larger clone is one base away. The data stem from a study of tumor and adjacent non-tumor tissue in lung cancer. Background on the study: There were 12 adenocarcinoma, 2 squamous cell carcinoma and 1 small cell lung cancer cases. Samples averaged roughly 4.2 million productive TCRbeta reads each. Whole-study findings and limits: Shorter survival was associated with higher TCR diversity in tumors.

The library came from three nested PCR rounds adapted from ARM-PCR protocols. TCRdb recomputed calls from the multiplex PCR reads with MiXCR, one row per CDR3 protein. The top ten clones hold about 39% of a sample with 90,000 to 110,000 distinct CDR3 sequences, roughly 77% of them seen once. The CDR3 runs to 14 residues. The V gene's germline CDR1 is MNHNY and CDR2 SVGAGI (reference sequence). This sample's RNA came from whole unsorted tissue. Chemotherapy-naive patients with new lung cancer underwent thoracic surgery in China, August–late 2014. The origin of this receptor is a woman aged 55-69 years with non-small cell lung cancer. V and J are TRBV6-6 and TRBJ2-7; D is unresolved. Sequenced sample: lung tumor tissue. This chain's CDR3 is CASNYPLSSYEQYF. CDR3 nucleotides: TGTGCCAGCAATTACCCCCTCAGCTCCTACGAGCAGTACTTC.